The clone carrying this T cell receptor beta chain was observed many times. The target antigen is unknown. This specimen belongs to a study of identical twins. General study points: High-abundance cord blood beta clonotypes had fewer insertions; memory repertoires showed none.

Each cDNA held unique molecular identifiers, and template switching gave it a universal primer site. One entry per CDR3 protein, called by TCRdb with MiXCR from the 5' RACE reads. The table lists fewer than 250,000 distinct CDR3 sequences, 6% to 8.5% of them singletons, with under 7% in the top ten. The V gene's germline CDR1 is SEHNR and CDR2 FQNEAQ (reference sequence). The CDR3 runs 12 residues. V was trimmed by 0 bases and J by 5 bases, leaving 4 bases between them. These records were also assigned to another study, of yellow fever vaccine responses in identical twins. That work states: After vaccination, twins' T cell response reportedly seemed partly convergent, partly personalized.

This rearrangement joins TRBV7-9 to TRBJ2-5; D is ambiguous. The sequence was collected from a woman under 30 in good health. The sequenced sample consisted of CD8+ T cells sorted from blood. This CDR3 is CASSLAHETQYF. The CDR3 nucleotides read TGTGCCAGCAGCTTAGCGCACGAGACCCAGTACTTC.